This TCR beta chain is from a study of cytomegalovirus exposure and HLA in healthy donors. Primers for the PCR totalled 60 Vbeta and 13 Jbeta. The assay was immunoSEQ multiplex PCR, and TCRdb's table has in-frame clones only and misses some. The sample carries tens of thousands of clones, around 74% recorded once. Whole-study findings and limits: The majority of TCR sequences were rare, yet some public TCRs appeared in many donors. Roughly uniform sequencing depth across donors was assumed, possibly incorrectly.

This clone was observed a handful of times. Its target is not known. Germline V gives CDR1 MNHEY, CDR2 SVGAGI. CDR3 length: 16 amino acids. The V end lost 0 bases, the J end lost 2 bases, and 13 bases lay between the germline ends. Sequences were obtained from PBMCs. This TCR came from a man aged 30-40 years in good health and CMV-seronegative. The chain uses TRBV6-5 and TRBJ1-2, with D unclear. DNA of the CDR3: TGTGCCAGCAGTTACTCTCAAGTAGGCGGGAACTATGGCTACACCTTC. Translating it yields CASSYSQVGGNYGYTF.